The 7 T cell receptor beta chains in this list originate from one sample, sequenced in a study of shared clonotypes between healthy human individuals. Only in-frame clones appear in the TCRdb table, and some are missing; sequencing was by immunoSEQ multiplex PCR. There are about 990,000 clones in the sample; 78% occur only once, and 0.5% to 0.65% lies in the top ten. Specimen: memory CD4+ T cells from PBMCs. Documented subset: CD45RA-negative fraction. These receptors came from a man in his late teens or twenties in good health. Some clones in this sample may be carry-over from other donors' samples.

The rearrangement joins TRBV6-6 to TRBJ1-2, with D possibly TRBD1 on 6 matching bases. Trimming left V 5 bases short and J 8 bases short, with 15 bases between. CDR3 length: 13 residues. Germline-derived CDR1 and CDR2 are MNHNY and SVGAGI (reference sequence). The CDR3 sequence: CASSMNRETGYTF. The CDR3 DNA follows: TGTGCCAGCAGTATGAACAGGGAGACGGGCTACACCTTC.

V and J are TRBV7-8 and TRBJ2-3; D might be TRBD2 (5 bases). The CDR3 extends over 16 amino acids. Germline lookup yields CDR1 SGHVS and CDR2 FQNEAQ. The V gene lost 4 bases and the J gene lost 2 bases, with 16 bases spanning the gap. This CDR3 is CASSYVLSDYTDTQYF. The CDR3 coding sequence is TGTGCCAGCAGCTACGTTCTTAGCGACTACACAGATACGCAGTATTTT.

Remarks on this clone: Germline and junction disagree at one end, which may indicate a read error. This chain links TRBV29-1 with TRBJ2-5, with a weak D call TRBD1 (7 bases). Germline V gene sequence: CDR1 SQVTM, CDR2 ANQGSEA. The CDR3 consists of 12 residues. The CDR3 DNA sequence: TGCGGCGTTGAACAGGGGAGGGAGACCCAGTACTTC. As protein: CGVEQGRETQYF.

This chain connects TRBV5-1 to TRBJ2-5; TRBD2 matches at 11 bases. The CDR3 runs 15 residues. The germline V gene has CDR1 SGHRS and CDR2 YFSETQ. J was trimmed by 4 bases and V by 3 bases; bases with no gene match: 5. The CDR3 protein is CASSYSGRAIETQYF. Here the CDR3 DNA reads TGCGCCAGCAGCTATAGCGGGAGGGCCATAGAGACCCAGTACTTC.

The chain joins TRBV4-1 to TRBJ1-4, with D hard to call. Per the germline V gene, CDR1 is MGHRA and CDR2 is YSYEKL. This CDR3 is built from 13 residues. With 1 base removed from V and 8 bases from J, the gap between germline ends came to 8 bases. This CDR3 is CASSQVWPEKLFF. As DNA, the CDR3 is TGCGCCAGCAGCCAAGTCTGGCCCGAAAAACTGTTTTTT.

This chain joins TRBV6-1 and TRBJ1-5, with 10 nucleotides matching TRBD1. V lost 6 bases and J lost 5; bases outside the gene matches: 1. The CDR3 contains 13 residues. CDR1 MNHNS and CDR2 SASEGT come from the germline V gene. CDR3 bases: TGTGCCAGCAGGACAGGGGGCTATCAGCCCCAGCATTTT. Its protein product is CASRTGGYQPQHF.

The genes are TRBV28 and TRBJ1-2; D is ambiguous. V dropped 6 bases and J dropped 8 bases, with 7 bases sitting between them. The germline CDR1 and CDR2 sequences are MDHEN and SYDVKM. The CDR3 has 10 residues. The chain's CDR3 is CASSGRGYTF. CDR3 bases: TGTGCCAGCAGCGGGAGGGGCTACACCTTC.